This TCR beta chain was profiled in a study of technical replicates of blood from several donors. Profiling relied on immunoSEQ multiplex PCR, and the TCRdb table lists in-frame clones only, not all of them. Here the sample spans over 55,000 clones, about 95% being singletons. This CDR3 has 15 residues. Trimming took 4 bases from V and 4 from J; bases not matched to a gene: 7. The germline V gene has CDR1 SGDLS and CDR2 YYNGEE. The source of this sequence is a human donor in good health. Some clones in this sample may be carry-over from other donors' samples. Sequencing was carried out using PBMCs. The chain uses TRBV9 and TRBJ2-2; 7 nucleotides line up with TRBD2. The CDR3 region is CASSPRLAVTGELFF. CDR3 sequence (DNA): TGTGCCAGCAGCCCACGACTAGCAGTCACCGGGGAGCTGTTTTTT.